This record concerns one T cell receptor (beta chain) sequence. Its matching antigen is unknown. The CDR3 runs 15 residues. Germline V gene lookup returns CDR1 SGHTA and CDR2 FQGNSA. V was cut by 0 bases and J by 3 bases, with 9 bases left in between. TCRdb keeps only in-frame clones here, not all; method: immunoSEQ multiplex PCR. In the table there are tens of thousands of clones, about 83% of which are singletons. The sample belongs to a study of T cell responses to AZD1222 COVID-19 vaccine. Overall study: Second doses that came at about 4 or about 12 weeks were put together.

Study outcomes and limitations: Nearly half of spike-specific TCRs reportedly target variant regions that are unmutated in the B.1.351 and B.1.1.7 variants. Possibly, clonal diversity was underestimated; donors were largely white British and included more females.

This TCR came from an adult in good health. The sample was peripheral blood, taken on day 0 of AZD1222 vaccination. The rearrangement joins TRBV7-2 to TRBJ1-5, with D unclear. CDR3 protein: CASSLASQFNQPQHF. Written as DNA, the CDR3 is TGTGCCAGCAGCTTAGCGTCTCAGTTCAATCAGCCCCAGCATTTT.